This entry features one TCR beta chain sequence. Germline assignment: CDR1 SGHAT and CDR2 FQNNGV. V shed 1 base and J shed 2 bases, with 9 bases lying between them. This CDR3 is 16 amino acids long. Every bit of the isolated RNA underwent reverse transcription, so sequencing read expressed TCRB transcripts. Repertoires were generated with immunoSEQ multiplex PCR, while TCRdb's copy carries only in-frame clones and drops some. Of some 150,000 clones in the sample, 9% to 10% were seen once. These data belong to a study of beta chain features in type 1 diabetes. Study-wide context: Taken together, all samples contributed some 98 million examined sorted cells.

The clonotype originates from a woman in her thirties or forties in good health. This rearrangement joins TRBV11-2 to TRBJ2-6, with TRBD2 as a possible D gene (5 bases). The sample consisted of central memory CD4+ T cells from blood. The CDR3 region is CASSLVGSAGANVLTF. The CDR3 coding sequence is TGTGCCAGCAGCTTAGTGGGTAGCGCTGGGGCCAACGTCCTGACTTTC. The variable domain in full, completed from reference TRBV11-2 and TRBJ2-6, reads EAGVAQSPRYKIIEKRQSVAFWCNPISGHATLYWYQQILGQGPKLLIQFQNNGVVDDSQLPKDRFSAERLKGVDSTLKIQPAKLEDSAVYLCASSLVGSAGANVLTFGAGSRLTVL.